This TCR beta chain derives from a study of molecular identifiers for immune sequencing clone quantification. Background on the study: Sequencing covered four of five parts into which replicate RNA from around 20,000 or 100,000 naive CD8 cells was split. Study-wide points: Effector cells had over 99% of their molecules in clones above 20 RNA copies, while naive cells had under 1%.

MiXCR, applied by TCRdb to the PCR reads, yields one record per CDR3 protein. The table records 88,000 or so distinct CDR3 sequences, 21% of them present only once. This clonotype was observed at least ten times. Its antigen is undetermined. V lost 1 base to trimming and J lost 5 bases, with 17 bases between them. The CDR3 covers 16 residues. CDR1 SEHNR and CDR2 FQNEAQ come from the germline V gene (reference sequence). Sequenced input: naive CD8+ T cells from blood, with Jurkat cell RNA spiked in. The subset here: FACS-sorted CD8+CD4-CCR7+CD45RA+ naive T cells. The TCR sequence derives from a human donor in good health. Some libraries in this study had Jurkat cell RNA spiked in. The chain joins TRBV7-9 to TRBJ1-1; weak D call: TRBD1 (5 bases). CDR3 amino acids: CASSLDRAGLRTEAFF. The CDR3 nucleotides are TGTGCCAGCAGCTTAGACCGGGCAGGGCTGCGGACTGAAGCTTTCTTT.